This paragraph reports one T cell receptor (beta chain). This sample is drawn from a study of T cell changes during pregnancy in multiple sclerosis. The method was immunoSEQ multiplex PCR; TCRdb's version includes in-frame clones alone and lacks a portion of them. The sample has more than 10,000 clones, about 87% seen once. This clonotype was obtained from a female donor in good health, enrolled as a control in a pregnancy study. The sequenced sample was CD8+ T cells from peripheral blood mononuclear cells, obtained in the second trimester of pregnancy.

CDR3 residues: CASSGMLERMNTEAFF. CDR3 DNA sequence: TGTGCCAGCAGTGGAATGCTGGAGAGAATGAACACTGAAGCTTTCTTT. This chain links TRBV2 with TRBJ1-1; unclear D gene. Germline loops: CDR1 SNHLY, CDR2 FYNNEI. Trimming took off 4 bases at V and 0 bases at J, with 15 bases between the two ends. CDR3 length: 16 amino acids.